These 32 T cell receptor beta chains originate from one sample sequenced in a study of shared clonotypes between healthy human individuals. Assay: immunoSEQ multiplex PCR; the TCRdb copy retains only in-frame clones and omits some. Here the sample spans 2 million to 2.5 million clones, approximately 93% being singletons. Sample: naive CD4+ T cells from PBMCs. The subset: CD45RA+ positively selected. The source is a man between 18 and 29 years old in good health. Some clones in this sample may be carry-over from other donors' samples.

The chain employs TRBV6-1 and TRBJ2-2, with TRBD1 matching over 9 bases. V trimming: 2 bases; J trimming: 7 bases; junction bases outside the gene matches: 5. The CDR3 covers 15 residues. CDR1 is MNHNS, CDR2 SASEGT, per germline. The CDR3 DNA reads TGTGCCAGCAGTGAACGTACAGGGGGCCACGGGGAGCTGTTTTTT. Amino acid sequence: CASSERTGGHGELFF.

The genes are TRBV6-5 and TRBJ2-3; TRBD2 matches 11 bases. Germline assignment: CDR1 MNHEY and CDR2 SVGAGI. This CDR3 comprises 14 residues. Trimming at V came to 7 bases and at J to 8 bases, leaving 8 bases not matched to a gene. The CDR3 spells CASTLSGRAGTQYF. CDR3 DNA: TGTGCCAGCACCCTTAGCGGGAGGGCAGGTACGCAGTATTTT.

The chain uses TRBV23-1 and TRBJ2-4; TRBD1 matches 8 bases. TRBV23-1 has ORF status, its function being uncertain. The CDR3 covers 13 residues. The J segment lost 6 bases and the V segment lost 6 bases, leaving 4 bases of the junction unmatched. CDR3 DNA: TGCGCCAGCAGGGTGGACAGGGTAAACATTCAGTACTTC. Its protein product is CASRVDRVNIQYF.

The chain recombines TRBV14 with TRBJ1-1, with D uncertain. V was shortened by 3 bases and J by 8 bases, with 10 bases between the two germline ends. Germline loops: CDR1 SGHDN, CDR2 FVKESK. This CDR3 is 12 amino acids long. The CDR3 here is CASSHNWSEAFF. CDR3 bases: TGTGCCAGCAGCCACAATTGGTCAGAAGCTTTCTTT.

The chain has TRBV7-2 and TRBJ2-2, with a weak D call TRBD2 (5 bases). Germline CDR1 is SGHTA and CDR2 is FQGNSA. The CDR3 is 17 amino acids. The germline V and J ends were trimmed by 1 base and 2 bases, with 14 bases remaining between them. The CDR3 spells CASSLGLGDLNTGELFF. CDR3 in DNA: TGTGCCAGCAGCTTAGGTCTCGGGGATTTAAACACCGGGGAGCTGTTTTTT.

This clone has a single count. The genes are TRBV28 and TRBJ1-2; D may be TRBD1 (6 bases). Trimming removed 2 bases from V and 3 bases from J, with 22 bases in between. The germline V gene encodes CDR1 MDHEN and CDR2 SYDVKM. There are 18 residues in the CDR3. The CDR3 DNA follows: TGTGCCAGCAGTTTACCCCAAACCCAATCCGGGGGCTACTATGGCTACACCTTC. This sequence encodes CASSLPQTQSGGYYGYTF.

This rearrangement joins TRBV28 to TRBJ1-4; D not certain. Germline-derived CDR1 and CDR2 are MDHEN and SYDVKM. The ends were cut back, 3 bases at V and 0 bases at J, with 8 bases in the middle. CDR3 length: 15 residues. Here the CDR3 reads CASSFPDATNEKLFF. CDR3 nucleotide sequence: TGTGCCAGCAGTTTTCCCGATGCAACTAATGAAAAACTGTTTTTT.

Notes on this clone: One end of the junction varies from germline; a read error may be responsible. V usage is TRBV7-6 and J usage is TRBJ2-7; D call uncertain. The germline gives CDR1 SGHVS, CDR2 FNYEAQ. CDR3 length: 13 residues. CDR3 DNA sequence: TGTGCCAGCAGTTTAGAAAGAGATCGCGAGCAGTACTTC. Encoded protein: CASSLERDREQYF.

The CDR3 region has the DNA TGCGCCAGCAGCCTCCTCTGGGATTCCTACAATGAGCAGTTCTTC. Amino acids: CASSLLWDSYNEQFF. This chain links TRBV5-1 with TRBJ2-1; D unresolved. CDR3 size: 15 residues. Germline values: CDR1 SGHRS, CDR2 YFSETQ. Trimming pared 4 bases from V and 1 base from J, leaving 12 bases between.

The chain recombines TRBV28 with TRBJ2-5; 10 bases align to TRBD2. J gave up 4 bases and V 2 bases, and 13 bases lay outside the gene matches. The germline gives CDR1 MDHEN, CDR2 SYDVKM. The CDR3 sequence is 18 residues long. The CDR3 region is CASSLGRIAGGVGETQYF. DNA for the CDR3: TGTGCCAGCAGTTTAGGTCGGATAGCGGGAGGTGTTGGAGAGACCCAGTACTTC.

The chain recombines TRBV2 with TRBJ1-5; no reliable D call. With 3 bases removed from V and 12 bases from J, the gap between germline ends came to 12 bases. From germline, CDR1 is SNHLY and CDR2 FYNNEI. This CDR3 comprises 12 residues. The CDR3 coding sequence is TGTGCCAGCAGTGAGCCCCGACGGAGCCAGCATTTT. Translating gives CASSEPRRSQHF.

The rearrangement uses TRBV5-1 and TRBJ2-7; 11 bases agree with TRBD2. The CDR3 is made up of 16 amino acids. Per the germline V gene, CDR1 is SGHRS and CDR2 is YFSETQ. The V segment lost 3 bases and the J segment 5 bases; nucleotides outside the gene matches: 10. CDR3 residues: CASSWASTSGRNEQYF. The CDR3 DNA reads TGCGCCAGCAGCTGGGCCTCTACTAGCGGGAGAAACGAGCAGTACTTC.

This CDR3 is CASSPARTGGTDTQYF. The CDR3 nucleotides are TGTGCCAGCTCACCAGCCCGGACAGGGGGGACAGATACGCAGTATTTT. This chain joins TRBV18 and TRBJ2-3; TRBD1 agrees at 10 bases. This CDR3 comprises 16 residues. J lost 3 bases, V lost 2 bases, and 5 bases had no gene match. Germline V CDR1 and CDR2: KGHSH, LQKENI.

The V call is TRBV7-3, the J call TRBJ2-1; D unclear. Between the trimmed V and J ends, which lost 2 bases and 7 bases, there was a span of 3 bases. The CDR3 consists of 11 residues. The germline gives CDR1 SGHTA, CDR2 FQGTGA. The CDR3, as DNA: TGTGCCAGCAGCTTACGTAATGAGCAGTTCTTC. Encoded protein: CASSLRNEQFF.

The genes are TRBV5-1 and TRBJ2-1; unclear D gene. CDR1 is SGHRS and CDR2 is YFSETQ in the germline V gene. The V gene lost 3 bases and the J gene lost 6 bases, with 10 bases spanning the gap. The CDR3 length is 13 residues. DNA for the CDR3: TGCGCCAGCAGCTACCTAGGTGGCAATGAGCAGTTCTTC. This gives the protein CASSYLGGNEQFF.

This clone showed up just once. This chain links TRBV6-4 with TRBJ2-5; 8 nucleotides match TRBD2. CDR3 size: 17 residues. CDR1 is MRHNA, CDR2 SNTAGT, per germline. Losses at the gene ends were 3 bases for V and 2 bases for J; bases not matched to a gene: 11. The CDR3 loop reads CASSEPGLVGGQETQYF. CDR3 DNA: TGTGCCAGCAGTGAGCCGGGACTAGTGGGAGGGCAAGAGACCCAGTACTTC.

This chain joins TRBV28 and TRBJ1-1; tentative D call: TRBD1 (5 bases). Trimming took 3 bases from V and 1 from J, leaving 6 bases between them. Germline CDR1 MDHEN, CDR2 SYDVKM. CDR3 length: 13 residues. The CDR3 protein is CASSFGANTEAFF. The CDR3 DNA follows: TGTGCCAGCAGTTTTGGGGCGAACACTGAAGCTTTCTTT. Filled out from reference TRBV28 and TRBJ1-1, the complete variable domain reads DVKVTQSSRYLVKRTGEKVFLECVQDMDHENMFWYRQDPGLGLRLIYFSYDVKMKEKGDIPEGYSVSREKKERFSLILESASTNQTSMYLCASSFGANTEAFFGQGTRLTVV.

This rearrangement joins TRBV5-1 to TRBJ1-2; tentatively, D is TRBD1 (5 bases). Germline-derived CDR1 and CDR2 are SGHRS and YFSETQ. Trimming pared 5 bases from V and 0 bases from J, leaving 14 bases between. The CDR3 extends over 15 amino acids. CDR3 DNA: TGCGCCAGCAGGTCGGTCGCAGGGTCTAACTATGGCTACACCTTC. It is translated as CASRSVAGSNYGYTF.

V gene TRBV28 combines with J gene TRBJ1-3; D is perhaps TRBD1 (5 bases). Germline V gene data show CDR1 as MDHEN and CDR2 as SYDVKM. The CDR3 contains 14 residues. Trimming took off 10 bases at V and 2 bases at J, with 15 bases between the two ends. CDR3 region: CAITSGGPGNTIYF. CDR3 nucleotides: TGTGCCATCACTTCGGGGGGTCCTGGAAACACCATATATTTT.

The chain carries TRBV28 and TRBJ1-5; no firm D call. CDR3 length: 15 amino acids. V lost 1 base and J 7 bases, leaving 14 bases between the germline ends. The V gene's germline CDR1 is MDHEN and CDR2 SYDVKM. For the CDR3, the DNA is TGTGCCAGCAGTTTATCCCCCCCGGGGTGGCAGCCCCAGCATTTT. Encoded protein: CASSLSPPGWQPQHF.

This clone was seen a few times. The chain couples TRBV4-1 to TRBJ1-5, with unresolved D. V lost 2 bases to trimming and J lost 2 bases, with 7 bases between them. CDR1 MGHRA and CDR2 YSYEKL come from the germline V gene. The CDR3 extends over 14 amino acids. CDR3 loop: CASSQRVGNQPQHF. The CDR3 DNA reads as TGCGCCAGCAGCCAAAGGGTGGGCAATCAGCCCCAGCATTTT.

The chain uses TRBV2 and TRBJ2-6, with D possibly TRBD2 on 6 matching bases. Trimming shortened V by 4 bases and J by 5 bases, and 9 bases separated the two germline ends. CDR1 SNHLY and CDR2 FYNNEI come from the germline V gene. The CDR3 has 14 amino acids. The chain's CDR3 is CASSVRGRANVLTF. CDR3 DNA: TGTGCCAGCAGTGTCCGGGGGAGGGCCAACGTCCTGACTTTC.

V gene TRBV5-6 combines with J gene TRBJ2-1; the match to TRBD1 covers 7 bases. CDR3 length: 15 residues. From germline, CDR1 is SGHDT and CDR2 YYEEEE. V lost 4 bases to trimming and J lost 5 bases; unmatched junction nucleotides: 9. The CDR3 DNA reads as TGTGCCAGCAGCAAACCGACAGGGTACAACAATGAGCAGTTCTTC. Its protein product is CASSKPTGYNNEQFF.

V and J are TRBV28 and TRBJ2-1; D is uncertain. Germline CDR1 MDHEN, CDR2 SYDVKM. The ends were cut back, 3 bases at V and 4 bases at J, with 16 bases in the middle. This CDR3 is 16 amino acids long. The CDR3 DNA reads as TGTGCCAGCAGTTTCCGTTGGCAGCTAATGTACAATGAGCAGTTCTTC. It codes for CASSFRWQLMYNEQFF.

The rearrangement uses TRBV7-3 and TRBJ2-3, with 8 bases lining up with TRBD2. V was clipped by 1 base and J by 1 base; unmatched bases: 7. Germline CDR1 SGHTA, CDR2 FQGTGA. This CDR3 region has 17 residues. The CDR3 reads CASSLRAASGRTDTQYF. CDR3 DNA sequence: TGTGCCAGCAGCTTAAGGGCGGCTAGCGGGCGCACAGATACGCAGTATTTT.

This clone was seen a few times. This sequence may be a read error, since a much larger clone differs from it by one base. Other DNA sequences of this sample code for an identical CDR3. The chain joins TRBV5-1 to TRBJ2-5; no clear D. The CDR3 length is 11 residues. The germline V gene encodes CDR1 SGHRS and CDR2 YFSETQ. V was cut by 0 bases and J by 4 bases, with 1 base left in between. In nucleotides, the CDR3 is TGCGCCAGCAGCTTGGCAGAGACCCAGTACTTC. Its translation: CASSLAETQYF.

The V and J genes are TRBV5-1 and TRBJ2-7; weak D call: TRBD2 (5 bases). Germline CDR1 is SGHRS and CDR2 is YFSETQ. The CDR3 has 14 amino acids. V was shortened by 0 bases and J by 3 bases, with 10 bases between the two germline ends. CDR3 nucleotide sequence: TGCGCCAGCAGCTTGGTAGTCGAGGGCTACGAGCAGTACTTC. This codes for CASSLVVEGYEQYF.

To note about this clone: Other DNA sequences in the same sample also yield this CDR3. V and J are TRBV5-1 and TRBJ2-3; 10 bases match TRBD1. The CDR3 runs to 14 residues. V lost 3 bases to trimming and J lost 4 bases; unmatched junction nucleotides: 2. The germline CDR1 and CDR2 sequences are SGHRS and YFSETQ. CDR3 bases: TGCGCCAGCAGCTCGACAGGGGGCGCAGATACGCAGTATTTT. This sequence encodes CASSSTGGADTQYF.

This chain uses TRBV7-9 with TRBJ2-2; possible D gene TRBD1, 5 bases. CDR3 length: 15 amino acids. V gave up 5 bases and J gave up 4 bases, with 14 bases separating them. Germline loops: CDR1 SEHNR, CDR2 FQNEAQ (reference sequence). Written as DNA, the CDR3 is TGTGCCAGCAGCCAGCAGGGCCCAGGCACCGGGGAGCTGTTTTTT. Its protein is CASSQQGPGTGELFF.

V gene TRBV7-9 combines with J gene TRBJ2-3; tentatively, D is TRBD1 or TRBD2 (5 bases each). The V gene's germline CDR1 is SEHNR and CDR2 FQNEAQ (reference sequence). V was pared by 3 bases and J by 0 bases, with 7 bases between. The CDR3 is made up of 14 amino acids. The CDR3 loop reads CASSFGGSTDTQYF. CDR3 DNA sequence: TGTGCCAGCAGCTTTGGGGGTAGCACAGATACGCAGTATTTT.

For this clone: Other DNA sequences from this sample encode an identical CDR3 as well. The J gene is TRBJ1-3, the V gene TRBV30, with D perhaps matching TRBD1 (5 bases). Looked up from germline, CDR1 is GTSNPN and CDR2 is SVGIG (reference sequence). V was pared by 3 bases and J by 4 bases, with 13 bases between. The CDR3 spans 14 residues. CDR3 DNA sequence: TGTGCCTGGAGCGTTAAGGGGAGCGGAAACACCATATATTTT. This codes for CAWSVKGSGNTIYF.

The rearrangement links TRBV19 to TRBJ1-2, with D tentatively TRBD1 (5 bases). Trimming shortened V by 2 bases and J by 4 bases, and 14 bases separated the two germline ends. Per the germline V gene, CDR1 is LNHDA and CDR2 is SQIVND (reference sequence). The CDR3 has 15 amino acids. The CDR3 is CASSILGESGYGYTF. The CDR3 DNA is TGTGCCAGTAGTATATTGGGGGAGTCGGGCTATGGCTACACCTTC. Full variable domain (outside the CDR3, taken from reference TRBV19 and TRBJ1-2): DGGITQSPKYLFRKEGQNVTLSCEQNLNHDAMYWYRQDPGQGLRLIYYSQIVNDFQKGDIAEGYSVSREKKESFPLTVTSAQKNPTAFYLCASSILGESGYGYTFGSGTRLTVV.